A single sample is the source of the 9 T cell receptor beta chains below, sequenced in a study of blood T cell repertoires in COVID-19. Some clones are missing from TCRdb's copy, which holds only in-frame ones; the method was immunoSEQ multiplex PCR. The table lists under 150,000 clones, around 88% of them singletons. Material: peripheral blood. The origin of the receptors is a woman in her 50s who had recovered from COVID-19.

J is TRBJ2-2 and V is TRBV12-3 or TRBV12-4; D is unresolved. The CDR3 length is 13 residues. V was trimmed by 4 bases and J by 7 bases, leaving 10 bases between them. The CDR3 DNA reads as TGTGCCAGCAGTTCCCGACTCCACGGGGAGCTGTTTTTT. It yields the protein CASSSRLHGELFF.

The chain is built from TRBV21-1 and TRBJ1-5; the table calls TRBD1, which could not be checked here. TRBV21-1 is designated a pseudogene. CDR3 length: 15 residues. The DNA for the CDR3 is TGTGCCAGCAGCAACCAAAACAGGGCTAATCAGCCCCAGCATTTT. Its protein product is CASSNQNRANQPQHF.

The table lists this clone with a count of one. The V and J genes are TRBV3-1 (or the pseudogene TRBV3-2) and TRBJ2-1, with D possibly being TRBD2 (5 bases). V was pared by 5 bases and J by 5 bases, with 10 bases between. Germline assignment: CDR1 LGHDT and CDR2 YNNKEL (reference sequence). The CDR3 consists of 13 residues. The CDR3 loop reads CASSSRGNNEQFF. The DNA of the CDR3 is TGTGCCAGCAGCTCAAGAGGGAACAATGAGCAGTTCTTC.

This chain connects TRBV2 to TRBJ2-7, with 10 nucleotides matching TRBD1. After removal of 0 bases from V and 3 bases from J, the junction contained 2 bases not matched to a gene. CDR1 and CDR2 (germline): SNHLY, FYNNEI. This CDR3 has 15 amino acids. The CDR3 bases are TGTGCCAGCAGTGAAGCCCGGACAGGGGGCTACGAGCAGTACTTC. Protein: CASSEARTGGYEQYF.

The gene calls are TRBV11-2 and TRBJ1-5, with D hard to call. The V gene's germline CDR1 is SGHAT and CDR2 FQNNGV. V lost 2 bases to trimming and J lost 2 bases, with 7 bases between them. There are 14 residues in the CDR3. CDR3: CASSLYSGNQPQHF. The CDR3 DNA follows: TGTGCCAGCAGCTTATACTCGGGCAATCAGCCCCAGCATTTT.

The V and J genes are TRBV14 and TRBJ2-5; D possibly corresponds to TRBD2 (5 bases). The CDR3 is 13 residues long. Germline lookup yields CDR1 SGHDN and CDR2 FVKESK. V lost 1 base, J lost 4 bases, and 7 bases lay in between. CDR3 in DNA: TGTGCCAGCAGCCAAGTTCGGGGAGAGACCCAGTACTTC. Its translation is CASSQVRGETQYF.

The rearrangement joins TRBV9 to TRBJ2-2, with TRBD1 matching over 7 bases. The V and J ends lost 0 bases and 5 bases, in that order; junction bases with no gene match: 7. Germline V gene lookup returns CDR1 SGDLS and CDR2 YYNGEE. The CDR3 sequence is 16 residues long. The DNA for the CDR3 is TGTGCCAGCAGCGTAGAGGGGACAGTAAAAACCGGGGAGCTGTTTTTT. The encoded protein is CASSVEGTVKTGELFF.

The rearrangement uses TRBV2 and TRBJ1-1, with TRBD1 as a possible D gene (5 bases). This CDR3 comprises 15 residues. V was cut by 4 bases and J by 4 bases, with 16 bases left in between. From germline, CDR1 is SNHLY and CDR2 FYNNEI. This CDR3 is CASSGGRQSATEAFF. The CDR3 region has the DNA TGTGCCAGCAGTGGGGGTAGACAGTCGGCCACTGAAGCTTTCTTT.

This clone was seen many times. The chain uses TRBV5-5 and TRBJ1-4; a possible D gene is TRBD1 (6 bases). The CDR3 length is 18 residues. Germline CDR1 reads SGHKS; CDR2 reads YYEKEE (reference sequence). Trimming left V 7 bases short and J 0 bases short, with 22 bases between. CDR3 sequence reads: CASSKWTLGQSTNEKLFF. In DNA form, the CDR3 reads TGTGCCAGCTCGAAGTGGACTCTCGGACAGTCAACTAATGAAAAACTGTTTTTT. Filled out from reference TRBV5-5 and TRBJ1-4, the complete variable domain reads DAGVTQSPTHLIKTRGQQVTLRCSPISGHKSVSWYQQVLGQGPQFIFQYYEKEERGRGNFPDRFSARQFPNYSSELNVNALLLGDSALYLCASSKWTLGQSTNEKLFFGSGTQLSVL.